What follows describes a single T cell receptor beta chain. Antigen specificity is unknown. V was clipped by 0 bases and J by 8 bases; unmatched bases: 1. Germline CDR1 reads SGDLS; CDR2 reads YYNGEE. The CDR3 covers 12 residues. This sample is drawn from a study of cytotoxic CD8 clonotypes in ibrutinib-treated CLL. Overall study: The cohort had over ten relapsed/refractory and 15 treatment-naive patients, 17 to 18 IGHV unmutated. Notes on the study in general: The study found baseline clonality above age-matched healthy donors, tracking circulating CD8+ T-cell counts.

Assay: immunoSEQ multiplex PCR; the TCRdb copy retains only in-frame clones and omits some. The sample shows 50,000 to 60,000 clones, approximately 87% of them seen only once. This sequence joins TRBV9 and TRBJ1-2; 7 nucleotides agree with TRBD1. The sequence derives from a human donor with chronic lymphocytic leukemia. The starting material was PBMCs, obtained after 24 months of ibrutinib treatment. CDR3 in DNA: TGTGCCAGCAGCGTAGCAGGGGGAGGCTACACCTTC. Translated: CASSVAGGGYTF.